This section outlines one T cell receptor beta chain sequence together with its context. Its antigen is undetermined. Other DNA sequences in this specimen translate into the identical CDR3. This sample was included in a study of shared clonotypes between healthy human individuals. Study-wide findings and caveats: When naive CD4 clonotypes were compared across four donors, 5% to 5.5% were shared. Across subsets, estimated richness was generally greater for naive than for memory populations.

Sorted-subset replicate PCR reactions contained 150 to 200 ng DNA, corresponding to around 30,000 T cell genomes. Per the original methods: Filtering was not the same, since immunoSEQ gave junction-only sequences without quality scores. The repertoire was sequenced with immunoSEQ multiplex PCR; TCRdb's copy has only in-frame clones and lacks some. That table furnishes V, J and clone size, whereas the DNA furnished D and trimming. The sample consists of roughly 2.2 million clones, 85% to 95% of them appearing once. CDR1 and CDR2 (germline): KGHSH, LQKENI. CDR3 length equals 14 residues. Trimming took 2 bases from V and 2 from J, leaving 7 bases between them.

This chain connects TRBV18 to TRBJ2-1; no definite D call. The sequence was obtained from a man younger than 35 in good health. Some clones in this sample may be carry-over from other donors' samples. Sequenced: naive CD4+ T cells from PBMCs. The subset here: CD45RA+ positively selected. The DNA of the CDR3 is TGTGCCAGCTCACCAACCGGAACCTACAATGAGCAGTTCTTC. It translates to CASSPTGTYNEQFF.